This T cell receptor beta chain appears in the sequencing data of a study of cytomegalovirus exposure and HLA in healthy donors. The wider study: Unique TCRs from HLA-typed donors, roughly 87 million of them, were held in an early data release. Whole-study findings and limits: A later analysis linked a missense variant in DCLRE1C to the trimming of TCR beta V and J genes. Three CMV-associated chains were confirmed in vitro to be specific for CMV antigens.

As regards this clone: No antigen is known for it.

Germline V gene sequence: CDR1 SGHDT, CDR2 YYEEEE. The CDR3 has 13 residues. The J segment lost 8 bases and the V segment lost 8 bases, leaving 13 bases of the junction unmatched. The study ran its PCR with 60 Vbeta and 13 Jbeta primers. Sequencing used immunoSEQ multiplex PCR; TCRdb keeps in-frame clones, though not all of them. The table lists over 150,000 clones, under 80% of them singletons. Sequencing used PBMCs. This sequence joins TRBV5-6 and TRBJ2-7; 7 bases agree with TRBD2. The receptor was derived from a man aged 25 to 45 in good health and CMV-seronegative. The CDR3 here is CARYPGGGTKQYF. In DNA form, the CDR3 reads TGTGCCAGATATCCCGGTGGGGGGACTAAGCAGTACTTC.